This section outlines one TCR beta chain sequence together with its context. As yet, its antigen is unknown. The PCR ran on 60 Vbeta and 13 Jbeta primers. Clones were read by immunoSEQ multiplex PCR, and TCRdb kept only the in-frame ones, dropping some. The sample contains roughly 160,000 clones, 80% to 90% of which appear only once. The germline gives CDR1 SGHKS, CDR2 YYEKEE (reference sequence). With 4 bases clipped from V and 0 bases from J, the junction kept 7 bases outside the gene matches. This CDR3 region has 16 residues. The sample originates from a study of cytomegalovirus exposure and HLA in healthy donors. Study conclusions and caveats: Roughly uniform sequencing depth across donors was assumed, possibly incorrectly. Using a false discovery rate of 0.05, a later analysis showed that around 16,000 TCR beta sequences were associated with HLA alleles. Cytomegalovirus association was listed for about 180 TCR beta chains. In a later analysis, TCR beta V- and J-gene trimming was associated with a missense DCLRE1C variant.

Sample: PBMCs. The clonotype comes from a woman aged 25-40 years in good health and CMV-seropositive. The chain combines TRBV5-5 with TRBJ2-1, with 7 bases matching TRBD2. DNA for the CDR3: TGTGCCAGCAGCCCAACTCGGGGGGACTCCTACAATGAGCAGTTCTTC. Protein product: CASSPTRGDSYNEQFF.